This T cell receptor beta chain stems from a study of T cell changes during pregnancy in multiple sclerosis. The CDR3 consists of 13 residues. Germline CDR1 is MDHEN and CDR2 is SYDVKM. The junction had 3 bases not matched to a gene; V was cut back by 3 bases and J by 4 bases. Sequencing was performed with immunoSEQ multiplex PCR; in TCRdb, only in-frame clones are kept and a portion is missing. The repertoire consists of tens of thousands of clones, with roughly 92% occurring once and the leading ten covering just under 2%. This clone has a single count. The clonotype comes from a female donor in good health, enrolled as a control in a pregnancy study. The material was peripheral blood, obtained in the third trimester of pregnancy. The chain combines TRBV28 with TRBJ2-7; 7 nucleotides match TRBD1. CDR3 DNA: TGTGCCAGCAGTTTCACAGGGGTTTACGAGCAGTACTTC. Amino acid sequence: CASSFTGVYEQYF.